These T cell receptor beta chains were read from a single sample in a study of CD8+ T cells in alopecia areata. The protocol was immunoSEQ multiplex PCR, while the TCRdb copy is restricted to in-frame clones and leaves out a portion. The sample has about 88,000 clones, roughly 45% seen once. The sequencing here drew on CD8+ T cells sorted from blood, taken at week 24, from a patient treated with tofacitinib. Receptors originate from a human donor with alopecia areata. The CDR3 runs from the conserved cysteine through the conserved F or W. Fields, in order: V gene, J gene, clone size, D gene, CDR3 protein, CDR3 DNA. D genes are given only for firm matches. Clone size is shown for a subset of rows, as once, few, many or a class of expanded clone.

>TRBV5-4|TRBJ1-4|few|NA
CASSPFGGDEKLFF
TGTGCCAGCAGCCCATTCGGGGGAGATGAAAAACTGTTTTTT
>TRBV12-2|TRBJ2-1|NA|NA
CASRPPGEDNEQFF
TGTGCAAGTCGCCCCCCAGGGGAAGACAATGAGCAGTTCTTC
>TRBV7-9|TRBJ2-3|few|NA
CASSLLSANTDTQYF
TGTGCCAGCAGCTTACTAAGCGCCAACACAGATACGCAGTATTTT
>TRBV9|TRBJ1-1|few|NA
CASSVVLNPEAFF
TGTGCCAGCAGCGTAGTTCTGAACCCTGAAGCTTTCTTT
>TRBV27|TRBJ2-5|NA|NA
CASSFMGHQETQYF
TGTGCCAGCAGTTTCATGGGCCATCAAGAGACCCAGTACTTC
>TRBV12-5|TRBJ1-2|NA|NA
CASGLAGEPNYGYTF
TGTGCTAGTGGTTTGGCCGGGGAACCTAACTATGGCTACACCTTC
>TRBV7-9|TRBJ2-5|NA|NA
CASSLAIEALGETQYF
TGTGCCAGCAGCTTAGCGATTGAGGCTTTGGGGGAGACCCAGTACTTC
>TRBV27|TRBJ2-7|NA|NA
CASSPTGRTYEQYF
TGTGCCAGCAGCCCGACAGGGAGGACCTACGAGCAGTACTTC
>TRBV5-1|TRBJ1-1|NA|NA
CASSIRGSGGMNTEAFF
TGCGCCAGCAGCATCAGGGGTTCGGGAGGCATGAACACTGAAGCTTTCTTT
>TRBV25-1|TRBJ2-1|few|NA
CASSLSGNRAEQFF
TGTGCCAGCAGTCTCTCCGGGAACCGGGCTGAGCAGTTCTTC
>TRBV6-1|TRBJ2-1|NA|NA
CASGVRGEAYNEQFF
TGTGCCAGCGGTGTTCGGGGTGAGGCCTACAATGAGCAGTTCTTC
>TRBV7-9|TRBJ1-5|few|NA
CASSSDRQPDQPQHF
TGTGCCAGCAGCTCCGACAGACAACCTGATCAGCCCCAGCATTTT
>TRBV2|TRBJ2-5|NA|NA
CASSTLAGGQETQYF
TGTGCCAGCAGCACCCTTGCTGGGGGGCAAGAGACCCAGTACTTC
>TRBV2|TRBJ2-3|few|NA
CASIRTLADTQYF
TGTGCCAGCATCCGGACCTTAGCAGATACGCAGTATTTT
>TRBV29-1|TRBJ2-7|NA|NA
CSVETGHPYEQYF
TGCAGCGTTGAAACGGGACACCCCTACGAGCAGTACTTC
>TRBV7-9|TRBJ2-5|few|TRBD1
CASSSRGRGQKQHQETQYF
TGTGCCAGCAGCTCCAGGGGCAGGGGGCAAAAGCAGCACCAAGAGACCCAGTACTTC
>TRBV21-1|TRBJ2-7|few|NA
CASSKGTGTSGVASSYEQYF
TGTGCCAGCAGCAAAGGGACCGGGACTAGCGGAGTGGCCAGCTCCTACGAGCAGTACTTC
>TRBV4-2|TRBJ2-3|NA|TRBD2
CASSLPNTTLAGEVDTQYF
TGTGCCAGCAGCCTCCCAAACACAACACTAGCGGGAGAGGTAGATACGCAGTATTTT
>TRBV11-2|TRBJ2-1|NA|NA
CASSEGWANEQFF
TGTGCCAGCAGCGAGGGATGGGCAAATGAGCAGTTCTTC
>TRBV30|TRBJ2-7|NA|NA
CAWSRPGEQYF
TGTGCCTGGAGTCGTCCTGGCGAGCAGTACTTC
>TRBV30|TRBJ2-3|NA|TRBD1
CAWSDRGQEIRTDTQYF
TGTGCCTGGAGCGATAGGGGACAGGAAATAAGGACAGATACGCAGTATTTT
>TRBV29-1|TRBJ2-1|NA|NA
CSVDSSSYNEQFF
TGCAGCGTTGACTCGAGCTCCTACAATGAGCAGTTCTTC
>TRBV28|TRBJ2-7|NA|NA
CASSLQRLYEQYF
TGTGCCAGCAGTTTGCAGCGCCTCTACGAGCAGTACTTC
>TRBV7-2|TRBJ2-5|few|TRBD2
CASSQTSGSRETQYF
TGTGCCAGCAGCCAGACTAGCGGGAGCCGGGAGACCCAGTACTTC
>TRBV4-2|TRBJ2-1|few|NA
CASTPRRGFIDEQFF
TGTGCCAGCACCCCGAGAAGGGGATTTATCGATGAGCAGTTCTTC
>TRBV30|TRBJ1-5|NA|NA
CAWSVGQSNQPQHF
TGTGCCTGGAGTGTGGGTCAGTCCAATCAGCCCCAGCATTTT
>TRBV5-1|TRBJ2-7|NA|NA
CASRFRDYEQYF
TGCGCCAGCAGATTCCGGGACTACGAGCAGTACTTC
>TRBV7-9|TRBJ2-7|few|NA
CASSFSYEQYF
TGTGCCAGCAGCTTTAGCTACGAGCAGTACTTC
>TRBV30|TRBJ2-3|NA|NA
CAWSVGIAGGTDTQYF
TGTGCCTGGAGTGTAGGTATAGCAGGTGGCACAGATACGCAGTATTTT
>TRBV29-1|TRBJ2-2|few|NA
CSVEDPIEGGINTGELFF
TGCAGCGTTGAAGATCCCATCGAGGGCGGGATAAACACCGGGGAGCTGTTTTTT